The source of this T cell receptor beta chain is a study of cytomegalovirus exposure and HLA in healthy donors. Study-level results: Accounts indicate the classifier identified cytomegalovirus status with strong specificity and sensitivity. Generally TCR sequences proved uncommon, though certain public TCRs appeared in numerous donors. Specific recognition of CMV antigens was confirmed in vitro for a few chains (all CMV-associated).

The protocol was immunoSEQ multiplex PCR, while the TCRdb copy is restricted to in-frame clones and leaves out a portion. The sample lists 300,000 to 400,000 clones, around 90% occurring once. Among the roughly 120 subjects of the validation cohort, separate from the roughly 670-subject first cohort, were the donors. Trimming removed 2 bases at V and 3 bases at J, with 10 bases between. This CDR3 comprises 14 residues. CDR1 and CDR2 (germline): KGHSH, LQKENI. Of note for this clone: Its antigen remains unidentified.

The sample consisted of PBMCs. The chain couples TRBV18 to TRBJ1-2; D is undetermined. This TCR derives from a man aged 25 to 40 in good health and CMV-seronegative. The CDR3 is CASSPLEEHYGYTF. The CDR3 coding sequence is TGTGCCAGCTCACCATTGGAGGAACACTATGGCTACACCTTC. Full variable domain (rest looked up from reference TRBV18 and TRBJ1-2): NAGVMQNPRHLVRRRGQEARLRCSPMKGHSHVYWYRQLPEEGLKFMVYLQKENIIDESGMPKERFSAEFPKEGPSILRIQQVVRGDSAAYFCASSPLEEHYGYTFGSGTRLTVV.